This T cell receptor (beta chain) was captured by sequencing in a study of T cell clonality in common variable immunodeficiency. Study results and limitations: CVID subjects shared fewer TCRbeta clones than healthy controls did.

The data were produced by immunoSEQ multiplex PCR, yet TCRdb's version contains in-frame clones alone and is incomplete. Listed for the sample are fewer than 50,000 clones, none seen a single time. On this clone: Its matching antigen is unknown. The read terminates 3 residues before the CDR3 end, so the remaining end is supplied by the germline J gene.

The CDR3 covers 13 residues. Germline V gene data show CDR1 as GTSNPN and CDR2 as SVGIG (reference sequence). The chain carries TRBV30 and TRBJ1-2; 8 nucleotides line up with TRBD1. This TCR came from a person aged 18-69 years in good health. Material for sequencing was peripheral blood mononuclear cells. The sequenced part of the CDR3 DNA is TGTGCCTGGGGGAAGGACAGGGCCTACGAC. Its translation: CAWGKDRAYD. The whole CDR3 region reads CAWGKDRAYDYTF.